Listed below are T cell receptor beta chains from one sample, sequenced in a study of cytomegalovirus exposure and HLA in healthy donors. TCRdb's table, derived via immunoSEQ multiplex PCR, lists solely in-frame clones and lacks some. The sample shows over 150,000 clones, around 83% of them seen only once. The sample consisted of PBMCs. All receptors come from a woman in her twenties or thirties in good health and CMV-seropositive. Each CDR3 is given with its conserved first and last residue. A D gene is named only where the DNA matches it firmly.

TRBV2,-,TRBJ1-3,CASSEIWGGTGNTIYF
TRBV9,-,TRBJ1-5,CASGRRSIGEPQHF
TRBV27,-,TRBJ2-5,CASSLLGRQGAQYF
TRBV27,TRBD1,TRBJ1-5,CASSILGQGNQPQHF
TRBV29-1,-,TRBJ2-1,CSVRDNEQFF
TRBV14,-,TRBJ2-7,CASSQILGTSYEQYF
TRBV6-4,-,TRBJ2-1,CASHFGTRVNEQFF
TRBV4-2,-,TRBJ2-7,CASSLSTAYEQYF
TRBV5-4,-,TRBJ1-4,CASSLEPQVLNEKLFF
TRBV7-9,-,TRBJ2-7,CASTLDQRPPYEQYF
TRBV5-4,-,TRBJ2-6,CASTSQASGANVLTF
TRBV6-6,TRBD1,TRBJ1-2,CASRLGQANYGYTF
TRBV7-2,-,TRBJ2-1,CASSPPSDKQFF
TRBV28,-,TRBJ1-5,CASSLRRQPQHF
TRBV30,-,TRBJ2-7,CAWSERGIEQYF
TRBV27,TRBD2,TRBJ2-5,CASSSLPSGEETQYF
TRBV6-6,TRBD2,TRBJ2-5,CASRIPRQGGFETQYF
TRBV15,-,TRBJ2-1,CATSRDPTVYSYNEQFF
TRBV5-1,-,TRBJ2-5,CASRSDNQETQYF
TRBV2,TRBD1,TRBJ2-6,CASSEDRGTSGANVLTF